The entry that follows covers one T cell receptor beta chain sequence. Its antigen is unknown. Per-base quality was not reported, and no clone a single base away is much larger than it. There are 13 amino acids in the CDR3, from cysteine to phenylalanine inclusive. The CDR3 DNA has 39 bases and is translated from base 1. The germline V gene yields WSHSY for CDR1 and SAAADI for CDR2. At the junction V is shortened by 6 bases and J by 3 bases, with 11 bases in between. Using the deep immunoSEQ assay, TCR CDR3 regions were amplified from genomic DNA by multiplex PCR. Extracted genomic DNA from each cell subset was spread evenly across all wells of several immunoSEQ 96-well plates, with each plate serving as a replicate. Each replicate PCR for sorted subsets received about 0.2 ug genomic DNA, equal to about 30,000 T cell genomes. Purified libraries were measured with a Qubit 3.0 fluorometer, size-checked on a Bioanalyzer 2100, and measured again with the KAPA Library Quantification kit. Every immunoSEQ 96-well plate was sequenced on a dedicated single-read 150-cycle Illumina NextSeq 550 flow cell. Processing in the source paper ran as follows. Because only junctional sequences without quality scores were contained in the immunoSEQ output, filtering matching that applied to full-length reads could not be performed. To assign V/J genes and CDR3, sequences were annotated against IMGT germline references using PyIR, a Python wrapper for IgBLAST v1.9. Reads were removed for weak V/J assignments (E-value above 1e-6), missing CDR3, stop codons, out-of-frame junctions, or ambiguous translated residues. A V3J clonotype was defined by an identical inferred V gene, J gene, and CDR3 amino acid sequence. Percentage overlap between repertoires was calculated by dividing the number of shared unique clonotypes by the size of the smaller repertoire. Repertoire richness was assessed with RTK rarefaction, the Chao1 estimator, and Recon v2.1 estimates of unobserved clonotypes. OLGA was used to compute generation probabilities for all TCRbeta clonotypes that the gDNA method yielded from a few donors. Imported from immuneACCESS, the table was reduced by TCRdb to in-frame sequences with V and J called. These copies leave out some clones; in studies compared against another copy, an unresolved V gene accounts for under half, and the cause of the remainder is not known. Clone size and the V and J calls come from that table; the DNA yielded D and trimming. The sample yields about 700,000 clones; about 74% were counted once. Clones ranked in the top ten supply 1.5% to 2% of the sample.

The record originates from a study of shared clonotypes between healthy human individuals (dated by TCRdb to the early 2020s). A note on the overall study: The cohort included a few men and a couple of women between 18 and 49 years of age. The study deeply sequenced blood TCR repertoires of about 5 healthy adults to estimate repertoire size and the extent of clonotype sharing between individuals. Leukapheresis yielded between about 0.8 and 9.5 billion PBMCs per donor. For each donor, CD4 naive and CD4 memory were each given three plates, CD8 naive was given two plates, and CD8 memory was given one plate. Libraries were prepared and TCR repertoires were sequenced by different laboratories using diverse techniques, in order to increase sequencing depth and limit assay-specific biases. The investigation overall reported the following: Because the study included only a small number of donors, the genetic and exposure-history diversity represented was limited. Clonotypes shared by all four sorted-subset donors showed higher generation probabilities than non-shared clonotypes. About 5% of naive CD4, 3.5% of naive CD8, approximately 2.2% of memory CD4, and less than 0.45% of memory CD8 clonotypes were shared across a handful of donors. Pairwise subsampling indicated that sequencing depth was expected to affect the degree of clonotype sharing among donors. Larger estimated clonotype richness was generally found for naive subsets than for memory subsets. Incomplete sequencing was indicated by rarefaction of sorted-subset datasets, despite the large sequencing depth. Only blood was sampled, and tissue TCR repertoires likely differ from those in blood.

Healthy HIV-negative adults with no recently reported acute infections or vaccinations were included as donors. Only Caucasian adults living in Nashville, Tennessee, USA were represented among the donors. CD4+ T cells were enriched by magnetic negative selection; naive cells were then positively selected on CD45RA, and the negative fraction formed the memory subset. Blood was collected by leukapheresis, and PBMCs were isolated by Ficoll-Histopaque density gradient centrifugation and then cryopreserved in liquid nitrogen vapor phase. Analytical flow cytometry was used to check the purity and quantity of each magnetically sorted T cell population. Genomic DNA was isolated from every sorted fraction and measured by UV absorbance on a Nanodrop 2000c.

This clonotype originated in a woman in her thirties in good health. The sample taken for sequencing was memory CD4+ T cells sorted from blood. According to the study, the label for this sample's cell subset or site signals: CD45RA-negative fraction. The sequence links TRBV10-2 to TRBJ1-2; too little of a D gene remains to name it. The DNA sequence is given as TGCGCCAGCAGCCGGGCAACGGACTATGGCTACACCTTC. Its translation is CASSRATDYGYTF.